These 17 T cell receptor beta chains were all obtained from the same sample, sequenced in a study of regulatory and conventional T cells in RAG deficiency. Genomic DNA came from blood conventional CD4+ T cells gated CD25-low CD127-high. Using immunoSEQ multiplex PCR, the repertoire was profiled, and TCRdb retains in-frame clones only, with some absent. This sample has 760 or so clones; about 40% occur once, and the top ten carry approximately 40%. What was sequenced was CD4+ effector T cells sorted from blood. The receptors originated from a human donor with RAG deficiency presenting as severe combined immunodeficiency.

The chain uses TRBV11-3 and TRBJ2-1; D is unresolved. The germline V gene has CDR1 SGHNT and CDR2 YENEEA. Deletions cut 3 bases from V and 4 bases from J, with 10 bases between. This CDR3 region has 14 residues. The chain's CDR3 is CASSFRTDYNEQFF. CDR3 coding DNA: TGTGCCAGCAGCTTTAGGACGGATTACAATGAGCAGTTCTTC.

Relative to its sample, this clone is hyperexpanded. The V and J genes are TRBV5-1 and TRBJ1-1; D is uncertain. Germline CDR1 SGHRS, CDR2 YFSETQ. V was trimmed by 0 bases and J by 1 base, leaving 7 bases between them. The CDR3 is 14 amino acids. CDR3 residues: CASSLAPPNTEAFF. The CDR3 DNA follows: TGCGCCAGCAGCTTGGCCCCCCCGAACACTGAAGCTTTCTTT.

CDR3 coding DNA: TGTGCCAGCAGCCCGTGGACAGGCCAGAGCGAGCAGTACTTC. This gives the protein CASSPWTGQSEQYF. The rearrangement links TRBV7-2 to TRBJ2-7, with 7 nucleotides matching TRBD1. The ends lost 5 bases at V and 6 bases at J; junction bases unmatched: 10. Germline-derived CDR1 and CDR2 are SGHTA and FQGNSA. The CDR3 spans 14 residues. The complete variable domain, with remaining parts taken from reference TRBV7-2 and TRBJ2-7, reads GAGVSQSPSNKVTEKGKDVELRCDPISGHTALYWYRQSLGQGLEFLIYFQGNSAPDKSGLPSDRFSAERTGGSVSTLTIQRTQQEDSAVYLCASSPWTGQSEQYFGPGTRLTVT.

The rearrangement links TRBV5-2 to TRBJ2-1. TRBV5-2 is labeled a pseudogene. CDR3 length: 12 residues. CDR3 loop: CASSSTYNEQFF. Written as DNA, the CDR3 is TGTGCCAGCAGCTCAACCTACAATGAGCAGTTCTTC.

The chain links TRBV7-9 to TRBJ2-2; D call uncertain. The CDR3 runs 13 residues. From germline, CDR1 is SEHNR and CDR2 FQNEAQ (reference sequence). V shed 5 bases and J shed 0 bases, with 4 bases lying between them. CDR3 region: CASSRTNTGELFF. DNA of the CDR3: TGTGCCAGCAGCCGGACGAACACCGGGGAGCTGTTTTTT.

The CDR3 DNA follows: TGTGCCAGCTCACCACCCTCCTACGAGCAGTACTTC. Translation: CASSPPSYEQYF. The V and J genes are TRBV18 and TRBJ2-7; D unresolved. V was trimmed by 0 bases and J by 0 bases, leaving 0 bases between them. Germline CDR1 KGHSH, CDR2 LQKENI. The CDR3 extends over 12 amino acids.

In its sample, this clone ranks as large (0.1 to 1%). The chain uses TRBV7-9 and TRBJ1-1, with D unresolved. This CDR3 spans 16 amino acids. Trimming removed 5 bases at V and 0 bases at J, with 16 bases between. CDR1 and CDR2 (germline): SEHNR, FQNEAQ (reference sequence). The CDR3 bases are TGTGCCAGCAGCCTCCCGAGGCCGTTTTTGAACACTGAAGCTTTCTTT. It is translated as CASSLPRPFLNTEAFF.

As DNA, the CDR3 is TGTGCCAGCAGCTTAGGGACATACAATGAGCAGTTCTTC. Translation: CASSLGTYNEQFF. The rearrangement joins TRBV11-3 to TRBJ2-1, with a tentative D call TRBD1 (5 bases). Germline CDR1 reads SGHNT; CDR2 reads YENEEA. V was clipped by 1 base and J by 4 bases, with 5 bases between them. The CDR3 loop spans 13 amino acids.

By share of the sample, this clone is medium-sized. The chain uses TRBV9 and TRBJ2-7; D gene ambiguous. Deletions cut 0 bases from V and 3 bases from J, with 7 bases between. The CDR3 runs to 13 residues. Germline V lookup: CDR1 SGDLS, CDR2 YYNGEE. CDR3: CASSVVPYYEQYF. The DNA of the CDR3 is TGTGCCAGCAGCGTAGTTCCCTACTACGAGCAGTACTTC. The whole variable domain, filled in from reference TRBV9 and TRBJ2-7, reads DSGVTQTPKHLITATGQRVTLRCSPRSGDLSVYWYQQSLDQGLQFLIQYYNGEERAKGNILERFSAQQFPDLHSELNLSSLELGDSALYFCASSVVPYYEQYFGPGTRLTVT.

This clone was picked up a small number of times. J is TRBJ2-1 and V is TRBV7-3, with 7 nucleotides matching TRBD1. The J segment lost 4 bases and the V segment lost 7 bases, leaving 4 bases of the junction unmatched. This CDR3 is 13 amino acids long. CDR1 and CDR2 (germline): SGHTA, FQGTGA. The CDR3 nucleotides are TGTGCCAGCACACCCAGGGGGTACAATGAGCAGTTCTTC. It translates to CASTPRGYNEQFF.

This chain connects TRBV6-1 to TRBJ2-7; D call uncertain. There are 14 residues in the CDR3. Germline assignment: CDR1 MNHNS and CDR2 SASEGT. V dropped 4 bases and J dropped 3 bases, with 13 bases sitting between them. The CDR3 sequence: CASSARTVGYEQYF. The CDR3 bases are TGTGCCAGCAGTGCCCGGACGGTCGGCTACGAGCAGTACTTC.

The CDR3 protein is CASRFYGYTF. DNA of the CDR3: TGTGCCAGCAGGTTTTATGGCTACACCTTC. The rearrangement links TRBV2 to TRBJ1-2; D gene ambiguous. V was clipped by 6 bases and J by 5 bases, with 4 bases between them. Germline CDR1 reads SNHLY; CDR2 reads FYNNEI. The CDR3 is 10 amino acids.

This clone has more than one count but fewer than ten. This chain uses TRBV7-3 with TRBJ1-2, with D hard to call. Trimming removed 6 bases at V and 5 bases at J, with 7 bases between. This CDR3 region has 11 residues. Germline V CDR1 and CDR2: SGHTA, FQGTGA. The CDR3 region is CASRGAYGYTF. The CDR3 region has the DNA TGTGCCAGCAGGGGAGCGTATGGCTACACCTTC.

On this clone itself: A read error may produce the germline difference seen at one junction end. Other DNA sequences in this specimen translate into the identical CDR3. V usage is TRBV5-4 and J usage is TRBJ2-7; no clear D gene. Germline CDR1 and CDR2: SGHNT and YYREEE (reference sequence). The CDR3 totals 11 residues. The CDR3 is CASSLDTEQYF. The CDR3 DNA reads as TGCGCCAGCAGCTTGGATACCGAGCAGTACTTC.

The rearrangement joins TRBV5-1 to TRBJ1-1; 7 bases are shared with TRBD1. The trim removed 0 bases at V and 5 bases at J, leaving 4 bases unmatched. This CDR3 is built from 14 residues. Looked up from germline, CDR1 is SGHRS and CDR2 is YFSETQ. CDR3 protein: CASSLVQGRTEAFF. The CDR3 DNA sequence: TGCGCCAGCAGCTTGGTACAGGGGAGAACTGAAGCTTTCTTT.

This clone was recorded once. V gene TRBV5-4 combines with J gene TRBJ2-7; a weak D match, TRBD2 (6 bases). Germline-derived CDR1 and CDR2 are SGHNT and YYREEE (reference sequence). The V end lost 0 bases, the J end lost 7 bases, and 17 bases lay between the germline ends. The CDR3 runs 15 residues. Here the CDR3 DNA reads TGTGCCAGCAGCTTGGATCCGCGGGGTTGGTTGGAGCAGTACTTC. This encodes CASSLDPRGWLEQYF.

This clone was seen a few times. The chain has TRBV9 and TRBJ2-1; D is unclear. This CDR3 spans 12 amino acids. The germline gives CDR1 SGDLS, CDR2 YYNGEE. V was shortened by 4 bases and J by 2 bases, with 4 bases between the two germline ends. CDR3 protein: CASSSTYNEQFF. For the CDR3, the DNA is TGTGCCAGCAGCTCAACCTACAATGAGCAGTTCTTC.